This record looks at one T cell receptor beta chain sequence and its context. No antigen is known for it. The data originate from a study of cytomegalovirus exposure and HLA in healthy donors. General study results and limits: Common viral pathogens (according to a later analysis) appeared linked to several of the most significant clusters.

It was with 60 Vbeta and 13 Jbeta primers that the PCR ran. The repertoire was sequenced with immunoSEQ multiplex PCR; TCRdb's copy has only in-frame clones and lacks some. This specimen shows around 140,000 clones; the ten leading clones hold 0.96%. The germline V gene encodes CDR1 KGHSH and CDR2 LQKENI. The CDR3 spans 14 residues. V trimming: 2 bases; J trimming: 3 bases; junction bases outside the gene matches: 0. The clonotype originates from a male donor in good health and CMV-seronegative. This sequence joins TRBV18 and TRBJ2-7; 11 nucleotides agree with TRBD1. Sequencing was done on a sample of PBMCs. The CDR3 DNA is TGTGCCAGCTCACCAGGGACAGGGGGCTACGAGCAGTACTTC. Translation gives CASSPGTGGYEQYF.